This T cell receptor (beta chain) stems from a study of graft-versus-host responses after intestinal transplantation. Study as a whole: Grafts that recipients had were multivisceral, liver-intestinal, or isolated intestinal transplants.

This clone was counted between two and nine times. The table came from immunoSEQ multiplex PCR; TCRdb's copy has only in-frame clones and leaves some out. The profile shows roughly 20,000 clones, 55% to 60% of them singletons. The authors sorted proliferating CFSE-low CD3+CD4+ and CD3+CD8+ responders after the reaction. The V gene end was trimmed by 5 bases and the J gene end by 3 bases; junction bases not matched to a gene: 6. This CDR3 has 14 amino acids. CDR1 MNHEY and CDR2 SVGAGI come from the germline V gene. The chain couples TRBV6-5 to TRBJ2-7, with 8 bases aligning to TRBD2. This TCR was sampled from a human patient who received an intestinal transplant. Sequenced here: alloreactive CD4+ T cells from a mixed lymphocyte reaction culture, sampled before intestinal transplant. Subset noted: CFSE-low proliferating T cells sorted from roughly 6-day pre-transplant mixed lymphocyte reaction (GvH or HvG direction). The CDR3 region has the DNA TGTGCCAGCAGTGAACCGGGAGGGCGCTACGAGCAGTACTTC. It codes for CASSEPGGRYEQYF.